The 9 T cell receptor beta chains listed next were all sequenced from one sample in a study of blood T cell repertoires in COVID-19. Data came from immunoSEQ multiplex PCR; TCRdb stores just in-frame clones and leaves some out. The table lists about 220,000 clones, approximately 92% of them singletons. The material sequenced was PBMCs or T cells enriched from blood (not recorded which). The source of these receptors is a woman younger than 35 in a cohort exposed to, infected with or recovered from COVID-19 (not recorded which).

This rearrangement joins TRBV14 to TRBJ1-4; no firm D call. V lost 2 bases and J lost 4, with 11 bases in between. The CDR3 is made up of 15 amino acids. Germline CDR1 is SGHDN and CDR2 is FVKESK. The CDR3 here is CASSQQTAGNEKLFF. CDR3 DNA: TGTGCCAGCAGCCAACAAACAGCGGGTAATGAAAAACTGTTTTTT.

This clone showed up just once. This chain uses TRBV5-1 with TRBJ2-2; D not resolved. CDR1 and CDR2 (germline): SGHRS, YFSETQ. The CDR3 is 15 amino acids. Trimming removed 1 base at V and 6 bases at J, with 13 bases between. CDR3 sequence: CASSLNGPHAGELFF. As DNA, the CDR3 is TGCGCCAGCAGCTTGAATGGGCCGCACGCCGGGGAGCTGTTTTTT.

This clone was observed a single time. The V call is TRBV2, the J call TRBJ1-1, with D perhaps TRBD1 (5 bases). The germline CDR1 and CDR2 sequences are SNHLY and FYNNEI. There are 15 residues in the CDR3. The ends were cut back, 7 bases at V and 1 base at J, with 16 bases in the middle. CDR3: CASILGGGTNTEAFF. Here the CDR3 DNA reads TGTGCCAGCATCCTGGGAGGTGGGACGAACACTGAAGCTTTCTTT.

The chain employs TRBV6-5 and TRBJ1-2; 9 nucleotides agree with TRBD1. Germline V gene data show CDR1 as MNHEY and CDR2 as SVGAGI. With 0 bases clipped from V and 7 bases from J, the junction kept 6 bases outside the gene matches. This CDR3 contains 15 residues. CDR3 DNA sequence: TGTGCCAGCAGTTACTCGATGGGGACAGGGCTTGGCTACACCTTC. This codes for CASSYSMGTGLGYTF.

The CDR3 is CASGSGVSYNEQFF. For the CDR3, the DNA is TGTGCCAGCGGGTCGGGAGTCTCCTACAATGAGCAGTTCTTC. The chain combines TRBV2 with TRBJ2-1, with D possibly TRBD2 on 6 matching bases. The CDR3 extends over 14 amino acids. V lost 8 bases to trimming and J lost 0 bases, with 11 bases between them. Germline CDR1 SNHLY, CDR2 FYNNEI.

The V gene is TRBV3-1 (or the pseudogene TRBV3-2), the J gene TRBJ2-2, with 11 bases identical to TRBD2. The CDR3 loop spans 17 amino acids. V shed 0 bases, J shed 7 bases, and the junction held 7 bases outside the gene matches. CDR1 is LGHDT and CDR2 is YNNKEL in the germline V gene (reference sequence). As DNA, the CDR3 is TGTGCCAGCAGCCAAGAACTAGCGGGGGCTTACGGCGGGGAGCTGTTTTTT. Amino acids: CASSQELAGAYGGELFF.

The J gene is TRBJ1-4, the V gene TRBV5-1; no reliable D call. Deletions cut 0 bases from V and 0 bases from J, with 18 bases between. In germline, CDR1 is SGHRS, CDR2 YFSETQ. CDR3 length equals 19 residues. In nucleotides, the CDR3 is TGCGCCAGCAGCTTGGGTAGGAGGTCAGGCCTCGCAACTAATGAAAAACTGTTTTTT. Translation gives CASSLGRRSGLATNEKLFF. The whole variable domain, filled in from reference TRBV5-1 and TRBJ1-4, reads KAGVTQTPRYLIKTRGQQVTLSCSPISGHRSVSWYQQTPGQGLQFLFEYFSETQRNKGNFPGRFSGRQFSNSRSEMNVSTLELGDSALYLCASSLGRRSGLATNEKLFFGSGTQLSVL.

In this sample, this clone turned up once. V usage is TRBV3-1 (or the pseudogene TRBV3-2) and J usage is TRBJ2-5; the match to TRBD2 covers 13 bases. The CDR3 consists of 16 residues. The trim removed 3 bases at V and 3 bases at J, leaving 4 bases unmatched. CDR1 and CDR2 from the germline V gene are LGHDT and YNNKEL (reference sequence). DNA for the CDR3: TGTGCCAGCAGCCACTGGACTAGCGGGGGAGAAGAGACCCAGTACTTC. Translated: CASSHWTSGGEETQYF.

This chain connects TRBV7-3 to TRBJ2-2; 9 bases fit TRBD1. With 5 bases clipped from V and 5 bases from J, the junction kept 6 bases outside the gene matches. This CDR3 is built from 15 residues. Germline CDR1 reads SGHTA; CDR2 reads FQGTGA. CDR3: CASSPGTGWTGELFF. Written as DNA, the CDR3 is TGTGCCAGCAGCCCCGGGACAGGGTGGACCGGGGAGCTGTTTTTT.